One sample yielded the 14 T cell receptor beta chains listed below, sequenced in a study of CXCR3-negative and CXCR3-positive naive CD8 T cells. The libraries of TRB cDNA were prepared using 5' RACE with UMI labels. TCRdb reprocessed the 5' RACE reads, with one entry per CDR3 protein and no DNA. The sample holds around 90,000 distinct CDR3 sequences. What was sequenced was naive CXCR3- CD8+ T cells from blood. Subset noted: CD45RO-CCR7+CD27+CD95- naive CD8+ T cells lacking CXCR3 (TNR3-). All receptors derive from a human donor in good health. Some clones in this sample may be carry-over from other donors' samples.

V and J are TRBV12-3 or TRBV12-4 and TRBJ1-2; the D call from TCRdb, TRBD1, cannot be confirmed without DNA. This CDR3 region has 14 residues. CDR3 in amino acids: CASTPQVETYGYTF.

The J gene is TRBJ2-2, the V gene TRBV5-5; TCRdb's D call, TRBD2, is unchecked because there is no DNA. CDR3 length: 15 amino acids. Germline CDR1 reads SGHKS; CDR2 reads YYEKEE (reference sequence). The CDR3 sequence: CASSLWGGDAGELFF. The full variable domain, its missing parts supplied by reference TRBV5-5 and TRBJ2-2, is DAGVTQSPTHLIKTRGQQVTLRCSPISGHKSVSWYQQVLGQGPQFIFQYYEKEERGRGNFPDRFSARQFPNYSSELNVNALLLGDSALYLCASSLWGGDAGELFFGEGSRLTVL.

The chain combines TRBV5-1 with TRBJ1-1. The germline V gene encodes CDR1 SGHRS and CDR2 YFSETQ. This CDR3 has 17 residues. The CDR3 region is CASSFSRQGSMNTEAFF.

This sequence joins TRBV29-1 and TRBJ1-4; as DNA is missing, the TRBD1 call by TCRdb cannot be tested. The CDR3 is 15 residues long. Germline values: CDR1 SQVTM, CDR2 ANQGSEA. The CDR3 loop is CSVSRDRGRNEKLFF.

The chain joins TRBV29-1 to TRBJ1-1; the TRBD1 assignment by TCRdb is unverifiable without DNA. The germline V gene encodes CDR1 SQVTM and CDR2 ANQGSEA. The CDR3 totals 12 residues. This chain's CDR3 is CSVEGQLPEAFF.

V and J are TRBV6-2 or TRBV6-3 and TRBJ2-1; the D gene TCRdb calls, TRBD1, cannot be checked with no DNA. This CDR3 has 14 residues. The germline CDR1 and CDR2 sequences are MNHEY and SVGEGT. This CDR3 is CASSYGPAPGEQFF.

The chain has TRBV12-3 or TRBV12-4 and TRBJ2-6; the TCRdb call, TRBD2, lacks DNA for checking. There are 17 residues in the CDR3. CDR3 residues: CASSTTGGFSGANVLTF.

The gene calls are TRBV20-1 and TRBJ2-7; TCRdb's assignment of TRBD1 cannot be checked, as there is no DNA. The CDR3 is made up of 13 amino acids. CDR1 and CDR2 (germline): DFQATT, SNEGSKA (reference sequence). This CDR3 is CSAEIQGYYEQYF.

The CDR3 protein is CASRSSTGLNTEAFF. The rearrangement joins TRBV7-9 to TRBJ1-1; TCRdb calls TRBD1, which cannot be checked without DNA. CDR1 SEHNR and CDR2 FQNEAQ come from the germline V gene (reference sequence). This CDR3 spans 15 amino acids.

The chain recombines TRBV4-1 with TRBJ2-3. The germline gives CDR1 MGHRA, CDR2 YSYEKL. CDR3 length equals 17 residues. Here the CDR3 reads CASSHPPIEPSTDTQYF.

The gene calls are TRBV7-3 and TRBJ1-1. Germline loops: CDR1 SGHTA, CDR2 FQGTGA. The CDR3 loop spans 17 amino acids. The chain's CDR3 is CASSFFPIQGRDTEAFF. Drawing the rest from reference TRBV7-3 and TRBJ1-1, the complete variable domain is GAGVSQTPSNKVTEKGKYVELRCDPISGHTALYWYRQSLGQGPEFLIYFQGTGAADDSGLPNDRFFAVRPEGSVSTLKIQRTERGDSAVYLCASSFFPIQGRDTEAFFGQGTRLTVV.

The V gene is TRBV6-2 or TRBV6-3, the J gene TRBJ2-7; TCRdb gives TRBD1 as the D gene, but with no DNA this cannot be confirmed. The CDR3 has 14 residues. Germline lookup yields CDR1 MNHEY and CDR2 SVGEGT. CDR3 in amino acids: CASSYRGHSYEQYF.

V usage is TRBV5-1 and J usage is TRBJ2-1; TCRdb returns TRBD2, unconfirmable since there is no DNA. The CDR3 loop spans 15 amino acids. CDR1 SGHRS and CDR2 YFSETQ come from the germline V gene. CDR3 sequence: CDSSLESGVYNEQFF.

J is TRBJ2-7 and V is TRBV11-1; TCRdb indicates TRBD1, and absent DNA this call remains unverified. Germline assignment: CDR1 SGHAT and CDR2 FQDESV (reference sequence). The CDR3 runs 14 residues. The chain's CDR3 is CASSFGRGSYEQYF.